This TCR beta chain was profiled in a study of cytomegalovirus exposure and HLA in healthy donors. The PCR employed 60 Vbeta primers together with 13 Jbeta primers. The method was immunoSEQ multiplex PCR; TCRdb's version includes in-frame clones alone and lacks a portion of them. The table includes over 55,000 clones, 80% to 90% detected once. V lost 3 bases to trimming and J lost 2 bases, with 13 bases between them. CDR3 length equals 16 residues. CDR1 and CDR2 (germline): SGHTA, FQGTGA. The TCR comes from a young woman in good health and CMV-seropositive. The sample taken for sequencing was PBMCs. This sequence joins TRBV7-3 and TRBJ2-2; weak D call: TRBD2 (5 bases). The CDR3 protein is CASSLLAGYNTGELFF. CDR3 nucleotide sequence: TGTGCCAGCAGCTTGTTGGCGGGCTACAACACCGGGGAGCTGTTTTTT. Full variable domain (missing parts from reference TRBV7-3 and TRBJ2-2): GAGVSQTPSNKVTEKGKYVELRCDPISGHTALYWYRQSLGQGPEFLIYFQGTGAADDSGLPNDRFFAVRPEGSVSTLKIQRTERGDSAVYLCASSLLAGYNTGELFFGEGSRLTVL.